Detailed here is one T cell receptor (beta chain). Its antigen is undetermined. Each TRB cDNA library was prepared by 5' RACE (with UMI labels). TCRdb re-called the 5' RACE reads and shows each CDR3 protein once, DNA omitted. Its clone listing holds 75,000 to 90,000 distinct CDR3 sequences. The data were taken from a study of CXCR3-negative and CXCR3-positive naive CD8 T cells. Study-level points and caveats: The TRB CDR3s that CXCR3-positive naive cells carried were more hydrophobic than those of CXCR3-negative naive cells. Both naive subsets carried similar amounts of surface CD5, so TCR strength was inferred from TRB CDR3 properties. After cryopreservation, CXCR3 expression dropped partially; most assays used fresh PBMCs.

Those CD8+ T cells considered naive were CD45RO-CCR7+CD27+CD95-. The receptor's source is a human donor in good health. Some clones in this sample may be carry-over from other donors' samples. The sequencing sample was made of naive CXCR3+ CD8+ T cells from blood. As for subset: CD45RO-CCR7+CD27+CD95- naive CD8+ T cells expressing CXCR3 (TNR3+).

The CDR3 sequence: CASSYPGQGKGYTF. The chain combines TRBV28 with TRBJ1-2; TCRdb's D call, TRBD1, is unchecked because there is no DNA. From germline, CDR1 is MDHEN and CDR2 SYDVKM. The CDR3 is made up of 14 amino acids.